The source of this T cell receptor beta chain is a study of blood T cell repertoires in COVID-19. On the study more broadly: Samples of COVID-19 (acute and convalescent) were obtained from the United States, Italy and Spain.

The germline V gene encodes CDR1 MDHEN and CDR2 SYDVKM. With 5 bases removed from V and 4 bases from J, the gap between germline ends came to 18 bases. The CDR3 has 16 amino acids. Sequencing was performed with immunoSEQ multiplex PCR; in TCRdb, only in-frame clones are kept and a portion is missing. The sample holds approximately 92,000 clones, around 76% seen once. The TCR was taken from an elderly man with acute or convalescent COVID-19. The rearrangement joins TRBV28 to TRBJ2-1, with D tentatively TRBD1 (6 bases). Sequenced input: peripheral blood. CDR3 DNA: TGTGCCAGCAGTCCCTTTTCCGGGACATTATACAATGAGCAGTTCTTC. Its translation is CASSPFSGTLYNEQFF.